This T cell receptor (beta chain) was sequenced in a study of beta chain features in type 1 diabetes. This clone was observed a handful of times. Its specificity is not known. General study points: Across all four CD4+ subsets, people with type 1 diabetes showed modestly shorter TCRB CDR3s. The naive, central memory and Treg TCRB repertoires of patients appeared to be more similar to one another than those of healthy donors.

CDR3 length: 16 amino acids. Germline CDR1 and CDR2: SGDLS and YYNGEE. J lost 2 bases, V lost 0 bases, and 3 bases had no gene match. TCRB transcripts that were expressed got sequenced, as all of the isolated RNA had been reverse transcribed. Naive, central memory and regulatory T cell samples came to a mean of approximately 3.57 million reads. Profiling relied on immunoSEQ multiplex PCR, and the TCRdb table lists in-frame clones only, not all of them. Among approximately 400,000 clones, about 16% were seen once, and the ten largest hold about 0.018%. The TCR was taken from a woman aged 18-29 years in good health. This chain uses TRBV9 with TRBJ2-1, with 9 bases that match TRBD2. Sequencing was done on a sample of naive CD4+ T cells from blood. The CDR3 protein is CASSVGLAEPYNEQFF. CDR3 nucleotides: TGTGCCAGCAGCGTAGGACTAGCGGAACCCTACAATGAGCAGTTCTTC.